Listed below are T cell receptor beta chains from one sample, sequenced in a study of human T cells and chemical hapten exposure. From the RACE reads, TCRdb called clonotypes with MiXCR, one entry per CDR3 protein. The sample shows around 110,000 distinct CDR3 sequences, 10% to 12% of them seen only once. The specimen comprised whole blood, sampled in connection with sensitization to the hapten diphenylcyclopropenone (DPC). The receptors originated from a woman aged 50 to 60 with alopecia areata. Some clones in this sample may be carry-over from other donors' samples. The CDR3 runs from the conserved cysteine through the conserved F or W. D genes are given only for firm matches. Where a row states a size, it is once, few, many or the class of an expanded clone; other rows omit it.

>TRBV29-1|TRBJ1-2|NA|NA
TGCAGCGTTTTGGCAGGCAACTATGGCTACACCTTC
CSVLAGNYGYTF
>TRBV10-3|TRBJ2-1|NA|few
TGTGCCATCAGTGAGTTGGGCGAGAGTTCCTACAATGAGCAGTTCTTC
CAISELGESSYNEQFF
>TRBV5-6|TRBJ2-3|NA|many
TGTGCCAGCAGCAGAGAGGTACTTGATACGCAGTATTTT
CASSREVLDTQYF
>TRBV7-9|TRBJ2-6|NA|NA
TGTGCCAGCAGCCCCCCGGGTGGGGCCAACGTCCTGTCTTTC
CASSPPGGANVLSF
>TRBV20-1|TRBJ2-1|NA|many
TGCAGTGCTCCGGGGGAGGGGGAAAATGAGCAGTTCTTC
CSAPGEGENEQFF
>TRBV2|TRBJ2-2|NA|NA
TGTGCCAGCAGTGAGGTATCCCGGGCGGACACCGGGGAGCTGTTTTTT
CASSEVSRADTGELFF
>TRBV7-2|TRBJ1-2|TRBD1|many
TGTGCCAGCAGCTTAAAGACAGGGATGGACTATGGCTACACCTTC
CASSLKTGMDYGYTF
>TRBV13|TRBJ2-3|NA|few
TGTGCCAGCAGCTTAGTTTGGACAGATACGCAGTATTTT
CASSLVWTDTQYF
>TRBV7-2|TRBJ1-1|NA|many
TGTGCCAGCAGCTTTACAGGCGGCACTGAAGCTTTCTTT
CASSFTGGTEAFF
>TRBV6-1|TRBJ2-7|TRBD2|many
TGTGCCAGCAGTTCGACTAGCGGCGATTCCTACGAGCAGTACTTC
CASSSTSGDSYEQYF
>TRBV11-2|TRBJ1-3|NA|NA
TGTGCCAGCAGCTGGGAGATCGGAAACACCATATATTTT
CASSWEIGNTIYF
>TRBV29-1|TRBJ1-2|NA|few
TGCAGCGTTGAACACGGGTTCCTAGGCTACACCTTC
CSVEHGFLGYTF
>TRBV7-9|TRBJ1-1|TRBD1|NA
TGTGCCAGCAGCCGAACCGGACAGGGGATGGGGGCTGAAGCTTTCTTT
CASSRTGQGMGAEAFF
>TRBV12-3/TRBV12-4|TRBJ2-3|NA|few
TGTGCCAGCAGTTTAAAGCTAGCGTCTAGCACAGATACGCAGTATTTT
CASSLKLASSTDTQYF
>TRBV28|TRBJ2-3|TRBD1|NA
TGTGCCAGCAGTTGGGACAGGGGATCCGATACGCAGTATTTT
CASSWDRGSDTQYF
>TRBV7-2|TRBJ2-1|NA|many
TGTGCCAGCAGTTTGAAGCTGGGGGACAATGAGCAGTTCTTC
CASSLKLGDNEQFF
>TRBV29-1|TRBJ2-7|NA|many
TGCAGCGTTGAAAACGGGAACGAGCAGTACTTC
CSVENGNEQYF
>TRBV20-1|TRBJ2-1|TRBD2|NA
TGCAGTGCTGAGGGTAGCGGGGTCGGGTACAATGAGCAGTTCTTC
CSAEGSGVGYNEQFF
>TRBV7-2|TRBJ2-5|NA|NA
TGTGCCAGCAGCCAAGGACCGCAGACCCAAGAGACCCAGTACTTC
CASSQGPQTQETQYF
>TRBV5-4|TRBJ2-7|NA|few
TGTGCCAGCAGCTTGGTGACTAGCTACGAGCAGTACTTC
CASSLVTSYEQYF
>TRBV12-3/TRBV12-4|TRBJ2-7|NA|NA
TGTGCCAGCAGTTTAGGGGACGCCGTCTCCTACGAGCAGTACTTC
CASSLGDAVSYEQYF
>TRBV5-1|TRBJ2-3|NA|NA
TGCGCCAGCAGCTTGGGCGGGCAGCCGAGCACAGATACGCAGTATTTT
CASSLGGQPSTDTQYF
>TRBV29-1|TRBJ2-5|TRBD2|NA
TGCAGCGTTGGTGGGACTAGCGGGAGAGGAGAGACCCAGTACTTC
CSVGGTSGRGETQYF
>TRBV29-1|TRBJ1-3|NA|few
TGCAGCGTTGACAAAGACAACACCATATATTTT
CSVDKDNTIYF
>TRBV5-1|TRBJ2-7|TRBD1|few
TGCGCCAGCAGCGTCTCGTCCGGGACAGGGGGTGCCTACGAGCAGTACTTC
CASSVSSGTGGAYEQYF
>TRBV12-3/TRBV12-4|TRBJ2-6|TRBD2|many
TGTGCCAGCAGCACCCGGGGGGCTGGGGCCAACGTCCTGACTTTC
CASSTRGAGANVLTF
>TRBV20-1|TRBJ1-1|NA|many
TGCAGTGCGCCAATTCCAGGGGTCCGGGCCACTGAAGCTTTCTTT
CSAPIPGVRATEAFF
>TRBV5-6|TRBJ2-3|NA|few
TGTGCCAGCAGTAAGGGGATTTGGGGCACAGATACGCAGTATTTT
CASSKGIWGTDTQYF
>TRBV20-1|TRBJ2-7|TRBD2|many
TGCAGTGCTAGCAGGCTAGCGGGAGCCCACGAGCAGTACTTC
CSASRLAGAHEQYF
>TRBV6-2/TRBV6-3|TRBJ1-5|NA|NA
TGTGCCAGCACTGGTATGTCAAATCAGCCCCAGCATTTT
CASTGMSNQPQHF
>TRBV29-1|TRBJ1-1|NA|NA
TGCAGCTCCAAGGCGGGGACTTACTATGAAGCTTTCTTT
CSSKAGTYYEAFF
>TRBV4-2|TRBJ1-2|TRBD1|many
TGTGCCAGCAGCCATCCGGGACAGGGAGTACTCGATGGCTACACCTTC
CASSHPGQGVLDGYTF
>TRBV9|TRBJ2-2|NA|many
TGTGCCAGCAGCGTAGGGTCTAGATTCACCGGGGAGCTGTTTTTT
CASSVGSRFTGELFF
>TRBV2|TRBJ2-7|NA|few
TGTGCCAGCAGTGGGAGGTTAACAGACTACGAGCAGTACTTC
CASSGRLTDYEQYF
>TRBV7-6|TRBJ1-6|NA|NA
TGTGCCAGCAGCTTAGCACAGGGCGCGGAAAATTCACCCCTCCACTTT
CASSLAQGAENSPLHF
>TRBV20-1|TRBJ2-3|NA|many
TGCAGTGCTAGACCCGGGATAGGGCAGTATTTT
CSARPGIGQYF
>TRBV27|TRBJ2-5|NA|NA
TGTGCCAGCAGTTCCCCGCTTGGCGAGACCCAGTACTTC
CASSSPLGETQYF
>TRBV7-6|TRBJ1-2|NA|few
TGTGCCAGCAGCCAGTATTTAGGGGTGTCTGAGCAGAGCTACACCTTC
CASSQYLGVSEQSYTF
>TRBV3-1|TRBJ2-5|TRBD2|once
TGTGCCAGCAGCCAAGTCGCCGCAGCGGGACCTCAAGAGACCCAGTACTTC
CASSQVAAAGPQETQYF
>TRBV11-2|TRBJ1-1|TRBD1|NA
TGTGCCAGCAGAAACCCAGGGGGCGCGCCCACTGAAGCTTTCTTT
CASRNPGGAPTEAFF
>TRBV21-1|TRBJ2-7|NA|NA
TGTGCCAGCAGCGGCCGGGACAGGTGTTCCTACGAGCAGTACTTC
CASSGRDRCSYEQYF
>TRBV12-3/TRBV12-4|TRBJ2-7|NA|NA
TGTGCCAGCAGCACCGGGGCGGCCTACGAGCAGTACTTC
CASSTGAAYEQYF
>TRBV29-1|TRBJ1-2|TRBD1|NA
TGCAGCGTCGGACAGGACAATTATGGCTACACCTTC
CSVGQDNYGYTF
>TRBV6-6|TRBJ2-1|NA|many
TGTGCCAGCACCCAAAACCTTGGGGCTAATTACAATGAGCAGTTCTTC
CASTQNLGANYNEQFF
>TRBV20-1|TRBJ1-5|NA|many
TGCAGTGCTAGACAAGCCTATAGCAATCAGCCCCAGCATTTT
CSARQAYSNQPQHF
>TRBV4-3|TRBJ2-3|NA|few
TGCGCCAGCAGCCAAGATGGGGGGGATACGCAGTATTTT
CASSQDGGDTQYF
>TRBV6-5|TRBJ2-1|NA|many
TGTGCCAGCAGTTACTCGAGGTTAGGGGGTGAGCAGTTCTTC
CASSYSRLGGEQFF
>TRBV18|TRBJ1-6|TRBD1|many
TGTGCCAGCTCACCAACCGGGACAGGGAATAATTCACCCCTCCACTTT
CASSPTGTGNNSPLHF
>TRBV5-5|TRBJ2-3|NA|NA
TGTGCCAGCAGCTTGACCGCACTCACAGATACGCAGTATTTT
CASSLTALTDTQYF
>TRBV29-1|TRBJ2-5|NA|few
TGCAGCGTTGAGGGAAGGCGGGAGACCCAGTACTTC
CSVEGRRETQYF
>TRBV4-2|TRBJ1-5|NA|NA
TGTGCCAGCAGCCAAGTTCGGAGTGGCGATCAGCCCCAGCATTTT
CASSQVRSGDQPQHF